The rows below give T cell receptor beta chains drawn from one sample of a study of regulatory T cells in long-lasting Graves disease. Each CDR3 protein is one row after TCRdb ran MiXCR on the multiplex PCR reads. The sample carries more than 450,000 distinct CDR3 sequences, approximately 12% recorded once. These data were also reused for a study on T cells in Graves' hyperthyroidism and ophthalmopathy.

The sequences come from peripheral blood mononuclear cells (PBMCs), collected at new diagnosis, from a patient treated with antithyroid drugs. The origin of the receptors is a woman aged 30 to 39 with Graves disease. Both conserved end residues are part of each CDR3. The D gene is left open where the match is weak. Expanded clones are given a class, and other clones once, few, many or no size at all.

size,J,D,V,DNA,CDR3
few,TRBJ2-7,.,TRBV10-1,TGCGCCAGCAGCTCGGACTTTACAGGATTAGAGCAGTACTTC,CASSSDFTGLEQYF
.,TRBJ2-1,.,TRBV7-9,TGTGCCAGCACCGAACCCCCCAGCTCCTACAATGAGCAGTTCTTC,CASTEPPSSYNEQFF
many,TRBJ2-1,TRBD2,TRBV20-1,TGCAGTGTTCCCCGACTAGCGGGCTCCTACAATGAGCAGTTCTTC,CSVPRLAGSYNEQFF
many,TRBJ1-5,.,TRBV24-1,TGTGCCACCAGTGATTCCTACATCGGGCCCCAGCATTTT,CATSDSYIGPQHF
many,TRBJ2-2,TRBD1,TRBV11-3,TGTGCCAGCAGCTCGGGACAGGGAGGGGCCGGGGAGCTGTTTTTT,CASSSGQGGAGELFF
many,TRBJ1-2,TRBD1,TRBV24-1,TGTGCCACCAGTGATTATCGGGGACAGGGGCACTATGGCTACACCTTC,CATSDYRGQGHYGYTF
many,TRBJ2-1,TRBD1,TRBV30,TGTGCCTTGGCCGACAGGGGGCATCGGAATGAGCAGTTCTTC,CALADRGHRNEQFF
many,TRBJ2-3,.,TRBV27,TGTGCCAGCAGTACTCGGTTAGGGCGTACAGATACGCAGTATTTT,CASSTRLGRTDTQYF
many,TRBJ2-5,.,TRBV5-1,TGCGCCAGCAGCCCCGGCTTGTATAGGGAGACCCAGTACTTC,CASSPGLYRETQYF
many,TRBJ2-7,.,TRBV6-2/TRBV6-3,TGTGCCAGTGCGGGGCGAACCTACGAGCAGTACTTC,CASAGRTYEQYF
many,TRBJ2-5,.,TRBV20-1,TGCAGTGCTAGAGATTTTCCCGAGACCCAGTACTTC,CSARDFPETQYF
.,TRBJ2-7,.,TRBV20-1,TGCAGTGCTAGCCGTCTCCGCACCTACGAGCAGTACTTC,CSASRLRTYEQYF
.,TRBJ1-1,.,TRBV5-1,TGCGCCAGCACTAGCCCCGGACAAGCTGGTGCTTTCTTT,CASTSPGQAGAFF
few,TRBJ2-2,.,TRBV20-1,TGCAGTGCTAGAGGACGGGCGAACACCGGGGAGCTGTTTTTT,CSARGRANTGELFF
many,TRBJ2-2,.,TRBV24-1,TGTGCCACCAGTGATTTCCTTGAGGGCCTCGGGGGGGAGCTGTTTTTT,CATSDFLEGLGGELFF
many,TRBJ2-1,TRBD2,TRBV19,TGTGCCAGTGCTTTAGCGGGGCGATCCTACAATGAGCAGTTCTTC,CASALAGRSYNEQFF
many,TRBJ2-5,.,TRBV12-3/TRBV12-4,TGTGCCAGCAGACAACAGGGTCTCCAAGAGACCCAGTACTTC,CASRQQGLQETQYF
many,TRBJ2-5,.,TRBV15,TGTGCCACCAGCAGACTACCGGGGGGCAGAGAGACCCAGTACTTC,CATSRLPGGRETQYF
few,TRBJ2-3,TRBD2,TRBV29-1,TGCAGCGTTGAAAATCCGGGACTAGCGGGAGGGTCGGCTGTGTCAGATACGCAGTATTTT,CSVENPGLAGGSAVSDTQYF
many,TRBJ2-1,.,TRBV12-3/TRBV12-4,TGTGCCAGCAGTCCGACTAGTAATGAGCAGTTCTTC,CASSPTSNEQFF
.,TRBJ2-5,TRBD2,TRBV27,TGTGCCAGCGGGAGGGTTCTGGAGACCCAGTACTTC,CASGRVLETQYF
.,TRBJ1-1,.,TRBV2,TGTGCCAGCAGTGAATACCTGAACACTGAAGCTTTCTTT,CASSEYLNTEAFF
many,TRBJ2-7,.,TRBV11-1,TGTGCCAGCAGCCACGGACAAGGGCTCGAGCAGTACTTC,CASSHGQGLEQYF
few,TRBJ2-3,TRBD2,TRBV7-9,TGTGCCAGCAGCTTCGACGGTTCCCTAGCGGCTGGCGGCAGTACAGATACGCAGTATTTT,CASSFDGSLAAGGSTDTQYF
many,TRBJ2-7,.,TRBV6-1,TGTGCCAGCAGTCCCTCCCGGACATTCTACGAGCAGTACTTC,CASSPSRTFYEQYF
few,TRBJ2-2,.,TRBV5-4,TGTGCCAGCAGTACCAGGGGGGGTGACACCGGGGAGCTGTTTTTT,CASSTRGGDTGELFF
.,TRBJ1-4,TRBD1,TRBV27,TGTGCCAGCGGACAGGGGGCGGCTAATGAAAAACTGTTTTTT,CASGQGAANEKLFF
many,TRBJ2-3,.,TRBV5-1,TGTGCCAGCAGCTTACAGGCCGACGGGACAGATACGCAGTATTTT,CASSLQADGTDTQYF
few,TRBJ1-1,.,TRBV4-1,TGCGCCAGCAGCCAAGCCGCAGGGATGACTGAAGCTTTCTTT,CASSQAAGMTEAFF
many,TRBJ2-1,TRBD2,TRBV19,TGTGCCAGTAGGACCGGGACTAGCGGAGAGGTGGAGCAGTTCTTC,CASRTGTSGEVEQFF
many,TRBJ2-7,.,TRBV6-5,TGTGCCAGCAGTTACCCGGGAACCTACGAGCAGTACTTC,CASSYPGTYEQYF
many,TRBJ2-1,TRBD2,TRBV28,TGTGCCAGCAGTTCCATACTACCTAGCGGGATTAGGTATGAGCAGTTCTTC,CASSSILPSGIRYEQFF
.,TRBJ2-1,.,TRBV6-9,TGTGCCAGCAGTTATGGGCAGCCAGAATACAATGAGCAGTTCTTC,CASSYGQPEYNEQFF
few,TRBJ2-1,TRBD2,TRBV3-1,TGTGCCAGCAGCCAAGATTGGACGATAGGACTAGGCTACAATGAGCAGTTCTTC,CASSQDWTIGLGYNEQFF
many,TRBJ2-1,.,TRBV7-9,TGTGCCAGCAGCCCGGACGGCATTATTGGGAATGAGCAGTTCTTC,CASSPDGIIGNEQFF
.,TRBJ2-5,TRBD2,TRBV28,TGTGCCAGCAGTAACCCTCGGACTAGCGGGATACAAGAGACCCAGTACTTC,CASSNPRTSGIQETQYF
.,TRBJ2-7,.,TRBV9,TGTGCCAGCAGCGTAACCCCAGCTTACTCCTACGAGCAGTACTTC,CASSVTPAYSYEQYF
many,TRBJ2-7,.,TRBV7-9,TGTGCCAGCAGCTTAGGCTGGGCTAGTCCCGAATACGAGCAGTACTTC,CASSLGWASPEYEQYF
many,TRBJ2-1,TRBD2,TRBV7-2,TGTGCCAGCAGCTTAGTGCTAGCGGGAGGTTGGTTCTTC,CASSLVLAGGWFF
.,TRBJ1-1,.,TRBV27,TGTGCCAGCAGTATAAAACAGGGTGGCGGCACTGAAGCTTTCTTT,CASSIKQGGGTEAFF
few,TRBJ2-3,.,TRBV7-9,TGTGCTCCAGAGCCCGCCGGCACAGATACGCAGTATTTT,CAPEPAGTDTQYF